The 26 T cell receptor beta chains presented below share a single source sample, sequenced in a study of shared clonotypes between healthy human individuals. The repertoire was sequenced with immunoSEQ multiplex PCR; TCRdb's copy has only in-frame clones and lacks some. This table has over a million clones, 75% to 80% appearing once. The material sequenced was memory CD4+ T cells from PBMCs. Subset denoted: CD45RA-negative fraction. These receptors all stem from a man aged 18 to 29 in good health. Some clones in this sample may be carry-over from other donors' samples.

The chain combines TRBV5-1 with TRBJ2-5; TRBD2 agrees at 15 bases. Germline lookup yields CDR1 SGHRS and CDR2 YFSETQ. J was trimmed by 3 bases and V by 3 bases; bases with no gene match: 6. CDR3 length: 17 amino acids. In DNA, the CDR3 is TGCGCCAGCAGCTATGGACTAGCGGGAGGGGCGAAAGAGACCCAGTACTTC. Its protein is CASSYGLAGGAKETQYF.

The rearrangement links TRBV6-5 to TRBJ2-5, with 9 bases fitting TRBD1. J gave up 5 bases and V 5 bases, and 9 bases lay outside the gene matches. Germline V gene data show CDR1 as MNHEY and CDR2 as SVGAGI. CDR3 length: 15 residues. The CDR3 DNA follows: TGTGCCAGCAGTAGACGGACAGGGGAGGGGGAGACCCAGTACTTC. Translated, it gives CASSRRTGEGETQYF.

This chain links TRBV6-1 with TRBJ1-5, with TRBD1 matching 9 bases. Trimming cost V 10 bases and J 2 bases; bases outside gene matches: 6. This CDR3 is built from 14 residues. CDR1 is MNHNS and CDR2 is SASEGT in the germline V gene. The CDR3 region has the DNA TGTGCCACCCATCGGACAGGGGGCAATCAGCCCCAGCATTTT. Its translation: CATHRTGGNQPQHF.

This sequence joins TRBV6-5 and TRBJ2-7, with D maybe TRBD2 (6 bases). In germline, CDR1 is MNHEY, CDR2 SVGAGI. The V end lost 3 bases, the J end lost 7 bases, and 13 bases lay between the germline ends. The CDR3 has 13 residues. DNA for the CDR3: TGTGCCAGCAGTTATCGTCCAGGGAGGGAGCAGTACTTC. Translation: CASSYRPGREQYF.

The J gene is TRBJ2-3, the V gene TRBV9; 7 nucleotides line up with TRBD2. Germline CDR1 SGDLS, CDR2 YYNGEE. Trimming took 0 bases from V and 3 from J; bases not matched to a gene: 7. This CDR3 is built from 16 residues. DNA of the CDR3: TGTGCCAGCAGCGTAGTGGCTAGCGGTGTGACAGATACGCAGTATTTT. Its protein is CASSVVASGVTDTQYF.

The rearrangement uses TRBV18 and TRBJ1-1; tentative D call: TRBD1 (5 bases). The germline V and J ends were trimmed by 3 bases and 5 bases, with 16 bases remaining between them. Germline V lookup: CDR1 KGHSH, CDR2 LQKENI. The CDR3 covers 15 residues. This CDR3 is CASSPTGTVGTEAFF. The CDR3 DNA reads as TGTGCCAGCTCACCTACCGGGACGGTAGGTACTGAAGCTTTCTTT.

The rearrangement uses TRBV5-1 and TRBJ1-4; D is perhaps TRBD1 (5 bases). With 1 base removed from V and 4 bases from J, the gap between germline ends came to 14 bases. The V gene's germline CDR1 is SGHRS and CDR2 YFSETQ. The CDR3 consists of 16 residues. The CDR3 spells CASSLMWGLGNEKLFF. The DNA of the CDR3 is TGCGCCAGCAGCTTGATGTGGGGACTCGGTAATGAAAAACTGTTTTTT.

The chain combines TRBV29-1 with TRBJ2-7; D is uncertain. Germline V CDR1 and CDR2: SQVTM, ANQGSEA. Trimming took 4 bases from V and 2 from J, leaving 9 bases between them. The CDR3 has 12 amino acids. CDR3 DNA sequence: TGCAGCGTTGCATCCAGCACCTACGAGCAGTACTTC. Translating gives CSVASSTYEQYF.

This clone appeared a single time. The gene calls are TRBV25-1 and TRBJ2-3; tentative D call: TRBD1 (5 bases). Trimming removed 5 bases from V and 4 bases from J, with 13 bases in between. Germline assignment: CDR1 MGHDK and CDR2 SYGVNS. CDR3 size: 14 residues. The CDR3 nucleotides are TGTGCCAGCAGTTCCCACCTAGGGGCAGATACGCAGTATTTT. This gives the protein CASSSHLGADTQYF.

CDR3: CSVEVGGGSSYNEQFF. The CDR3, as DNA: TGCAGCGTTGAAGTAGGCGGCGGTAGCTCCTACAATGAGCAGTTCTTC. The chain is built from TRBV29-1 and TRBJ2-1, with unresolved D. The V end lost 1 base, the J end lost 0 bases, and 13 bases lay between the germline ends. The germline CDR1 and CDR2 sequences are SQVTM and ANQGSEA. This CDR3 spans 16 amino acids.

For this clone: Possible read error: a much larger clone is one base away. Other DNA sequences in this specimen translate into the identical CDR3. This chain uses TRBV30 with TRBJ1-4, with D hard to call. The CDR3 contains 14 residues. The V gene lost 4 bases and the J gene lost 7 bases, with 16 bases spanning the gap. Germline V CDR1 and CDR2: GTSNPN, SVGIG (reference sequence). In DNA form, the CDR3 reads TGTGCCTGGAAGTTGGCGTCCCGGGGTGAAAAACTGTTTTTT. This sequence encodes CAWKLASRGEKLFF.

This clone was seen a single time. Within the sample, other DNA sequences also encode this same CDR3. This sequence joins TRBV5-1 and TRBJ1-1; TRBD1 matches 10 bases. V trimming: 3 bases; J trimming: 5 bases; junction bases outside the gene matches: 4. The germline V gene encodes CDR1 SGHRS and CDR2 YFSETQ. The CDR3 spans 14 residues. The CDR3 region has the DNA TGCGCCAGCAGCTCCGGGACAGGGGTAACTGAAGCTTTCTTT. It codes for CASSSGTGVTEAFF.

The chain uses TRBV7-9 and TRBJ2-7; D possibly matches TRBD1 or TRBD2 (5 bases each). This CDR3 spans 15 amino acids. The germline V and J ends were trimmed by 0 bases and 2 bases, with 11 bases remaining between them. In germline, CDR1 is SEHNR, CDR2 FQNEAQ (reference sequence). The CDR3 sequence is CASSLAGDPPYEQYF. The DNA for the CDR3 is TGTGCCAGCAGCTTAGCGGGGGATCCACCCTACGAGCAGTACTTC.

J is TRBJ2-7 and V is TRBV19; the D is unclear. The CDR3 totals 13 residues. Per germline, CDR1 LNHDA and CDR2 SQIVND (reference sequence). V lost 2 bases and J 6 bases, leaving 11 bases between the germline ends. The DNA for the CDR3 is TGTGCCAGTAGTATATCGGAGCTTGCCGAGCAGTACTTC. Residues: CASSISELAEQYF.

The chain has TRBV4-3 and TRBJ1-6; 10 nucleotides match TRBD1. V shed 0 bases and J 8 bases; nucleotides not matched to a gene: 4. Germline V CDR1 and CDR2: LGHNA, YSLEER. This CDR3 spans 16 amino acids. CDR3 loop: CASSQDDRGRDSPLHF. For the CDR3, the DNA is TGCGCCAGCAGCCAAGACGACAGGGGGCGTGATTCACCCCTCCACTTT.

In DNA form, the CDR3 reads TGTGCCAGCAGTTTAAACGGGAACCACAATGAGCAGTTCTTC. Translation gives CASSLNGNHNEQFF. V gene TRBV27 combines with J gene TRBJ2-1; D possibly corresponds to TRBD2 (5 bases). The ends were cut back, 2 bases at V and 5 bases at J, with 10 bases in the middle. Germline V gene data show CDR1 as MNHEY and CDR2 as SMNVEV (reference sequence). This CDR3 is 14 amino acids long.

The genes are TRBV14 and TRBJ2-1, with D possibly being TRBD2 (6 bases). Trimming pared 0 bases from V and 9 bases from J, leaving 12 bases between. The CDR3 is 14 amino acids. Germline-derived CDR1 and CDR2 are SGHDN and FVKESK. The CDR3 DNA reads as TGTGCCAGCAGCCAAGATCAATTGGGGGGTGAGCAGTTCTTC. Its translation is CASSQDQLGGEQFF.

This rearrangement joins TRBV28 to TRBJ2-1, with D perhaps TRBD1 (6 bases). V was clipped by 3 bases and J by 6 bases, with 9 bases between them. Germline CDR1 and CDR2: MDHEN and SYDVKM. This CDR3 has 13 amino acids. The CDR3 coding sequence is TGTGCCAGCAGTTTCGGACAGCCCAATGAGCAGTTCTTC. It is translated as CASSFGQPNEQFF.

The chain joins TRBV6-1 to TRBJ1-4, with 11 bases matching TRBD1. Germline trimming cut 7 bases from V and 7 bases from J; bases unmatched to any gene: 5. The length of the CDR3 is 14 residues. Germline CDR1 MNHNS, CDR2 SASEGT. The CDR3 coding sequence is TGTGCCAGCACGGACAGGGGGCGCGCTGAAAAACTGTTTTTT. It translates to CASTDRGRAEKLFF.

This clone was counted a few times. This chain joins TRBV29-1 and TRBJ2-7; 7 bases fit TRBD1. The V gene end was trimmed by 1 base and the J gene end by 3 bases; junction bases not matched to a gene: 6. CDR1 is SQVTM, CDR2 ANQGSEA, per germline. The CDR3 is made up of 14 amino acids. In nucleotides, the CDR3 is TGCAGCGTTGAAGGTGCGACAGGGCACTACGAGCAGTACTTC. It codes for CSVEGATGHYEQYF.

The chain joins TRBV11-3 to TRBJ2-1; unclear D gene. The germline V and J ends were trimmed by 2 bases and 10 bases, with 9 bases remaining between them. The CDR3 is made up of 12 amino acids. Germline loops: CDR1 SGHNT, CDR2 YENEEA. CDR3 in DNA: TGTGCCAGCAGCTTACGTAAAGGGGAGCAGTTCTTC. As protein: CASSLRKGEQFF.

DNA of the CDR3: TGTGCCAGCAGCACGGGTGGGGGGCTGGAGACCCAGTACTTC. Translated: CASSTGGGLETQYF. The genes are TRBV5-4 and TRBJ2-5; D may be TRBD1 or TRBD2 (6 bases each). Germline assignment: CDR1 SGHNT and CDR2 YYREEE (reference sequence). The CDR3 sequence is 14 residues long. Trimming removed 4 bases from V and 5 bases from J, with 15 bases in between.

This chain uses TRBV11-3 with TRBJ2-1; unclear D gene. The CDR3 consists of 17 residues. The V end was cut by 1 base, the J end by 4 bases, with 17 bases between. Germline CDR1 reads SGHNT; CDR2 reads YENEEA. DNA for the CDR3: TGTGCCAGCAGCTTAGGTTCCCGGCGAGCCGTTTACAATGAGCAGTTCTTC. Amino acids: CASSLGSRRAVYNEQFF.

The chain carries TRBV29-1 and TRBJ2-1, with TRBD2 matching 7 bases. The CDR3 contains 15 residues. The V gene's germline CDR1 is SQVTM and CDR2 ANQGSEA. The J segment lost 4 bases and the V segment lost 4 bases, leaving 10 bases of the junction unmatched. CDR3 coding DNA: TGCAGCGTTGGAAACGGCGGGAGAGGGTACAATGAGCAGTTCTTC. It codes for CSVGNGGRGYNEQFF.

The V and J genes are TRBV11-1 and TRBJ1-2; 10 bases fit TRBD1. This CDR3 contains 14 residues. The ends lost 5 bases at V and 4 bases at J; junction bases unmatched: 4. CDR1 is SGHAT, CDR2 FQDESV, per germline (reference sequence). The CDR3 protein is CASSPGTGAYGYTF. The DNA of the CDR3 is TGTGCCAGCAGCCCCGGGACAGGGGCCTATGGCTACACCTTC.

This chain links TRBV28 with TRBJ2-7, with 9 bases aligning to TRBD1. Germline V gene sequence: CDR1 MDHEN, CDR2 SYDVKM. The V segment lost 3 bases and the J segment 5 bases; nucleotides outside the gene matches: 2. The CDR3 contains 13 residues. The CDR3 protein is CASSFGTGNEQYF. The CDR3 DNA sequence: TGTGCCAGCAGTTTTGGGACAGGGAACGAGCAGTACTTC.